Following are 10 T cell receptor beta chains from one sample sequenced in a study of blood T cell repertoires in COVID-19. The repertoire was sequenced with immunoSEQ multiplex PCR; TCRdb's copy has only in-frame clones and lacks some. Seen here are approximately 240,000 clones, about 80% observed once, and the top ten hold more than 2.5%. The sequenced material came from peripheral blood. Source of these receptors: a woman in her twenties or thirties who had recovered from COVID-19.

The chain employs TRBV5-4 and TRBJ2-3; 10 nucleotides match TRBD1. The V gene end was trimmed by 4 bases and the J gene end by 5 bases; junction bases not matched to a gene: 4. This CDR3 has 14 amino acids. CDR1 SGHNT and CDR2 YYREEE come from the germline V gene (reference sequence). For the CDR3, the DNA is TGTGCCAGCAGCGGTCGGGACAGGGGAGATACGCAGTATTTT. This encodes CASSGRDRGDTQYF.

In its sample, this clone was seen a few times. The chain has TRBV4-1 and TRBJ2-7, with 10 bases lining up with TRBD2. V shed 1 base and J 4 bases; nucleotides not matched to a gene: 4. The CDR3 contains 15 residues. CDR1 and CDR2 from the germline V gene are MGHRA and YSYEKL. Written as DNA, the CDR3 is TGCGCCAGCAGCCAAGGGACTAGCGGCCGATACGAGCAGTACTTC. It encodes CASSQGTSGRYEQYF.

This chain joins TRBV10-3 and TRBJ2-1; D remains ambiguous. V was pared by 10 bases and J by 5 bases, with 9 bases between. The CDR3 spans 11 residues. In germline, CDR1 is ENHRY, CDR2 SYGVKD. CDR3 sequence: CATSRNNEQFF. CDR3 nucleotide sequence: TGTGCCACGAGTAGAAACAATGAGCAGTTCTTC.

The rearrangement joins TRBV6-5 to TRBJ1-5, with D possibly matching TRBD1 (6 bases). V was cut by 2 bases and J by 6 bases, with 14 bases left in between. The CDR3 loop spans 15 amino acids. The germline gives CDR1 MNHEY, CDR2 SVGAGI. In nucleotides, the CDR3 is TGTGCCAGCAGTTACCTACAGGGATGGGGTCAGCCCCAGCATTTT. It codes for CASSYLQGWGQPQHF.

This clone has a single count. The chain is built from TRBV28 and TRBJ2-7, with a weak D call TRBD2 (5 bases). Germline V gene lookup returns CDR1 MDHEN and CDR2 SYDVKM. The CDR3 covers 12 residues. Between the trimmed V and J ends, which lost 5 bases and 3 bases, there was a span of 8 bases. CDR3 DNA: TGTGCCAGCAGTGCCGGAGGCTACGAGCAGTACTTC. It translates to CASSAGGYEQYF.

The chain links TRBV5-1 to TRBJ2-1; TRBD2 aligns across 11 bases. Germline CDR1 reads SGHRS; CDR2 reads YFSETQ. CDR3 length: 15 residues. J lost 4 bases, V lost 4 bases, and 4 bases had no gene match. In DNA, the CDR3 is TGCGCCAGCAGCCCTACTAGCGGGAGTTACAATGAGCAGTTCTTC. This gives the protein CASSPTSGSYNEQFF.

This clone was counted once. The J gene is TRBJ1-2, the V gene TRBV5-5; D ambiguous. CDR1 is SGHKS, CDR2 YYEKEE, per germline (reference sequence). The CDR3 extends over 15 amino acids. With 0 bases removed from V and 1 base from J, the gap between germline ends came to 10 bases. Written as DNA, the CDR3 is TGTGCCAGCAGCTTGGAAACAGCAATTAACTATGGCTACACCTTC. It codes for CASSLETAINYGYTF.

This clone was seen more than once but under ten times. The J gene is TRBJ1-6, the V gene TRBV10-2; 7 nucleotides agree with TRBD1. V shed 7 bases, J shed 4 bases, and the junction held 1 base outside the gene matches. CDR3 size: 13 residues. The germline gives CDR1 WSHSY, CDR2 SAAADI. The CDR3 nucleotides are TGCGCCAGCAAGGGACAGTATAATTCACCCCTCCACTTT. As protein: CASKGQYNSPLHF.

V and J are TRBV11-2 and TRBJ2-1; tentative D call: TRBD2 (5 bases). This CDR3 contains 17 residues. CDR1 is SGHAT, CDR2 FQNNGV, per germline. V was cut by 1 base and J by 5 bases, with 18 bases left in between. The CDR3 loop is CASSLVPFSGGDNEQFF. CDR3 nucleotides: TGTGCCAGCAGCTTAGTACCCTTTTCTGGAGGTGACAATGAGCAGTTCTTC. The full variable domain, in which reference TRBV11-2 and TRBJ2-1 provide the parts outside the CDR3, is EAGVAQSPRYKIIEKRQSVAFWCNPISGHATLYWYQQILGQGPKLLIQFQNNGVVDDSQLPKDRFSAERLKGVDSTLKIQPAKLEDSAVYLCASSLVPFSGGDNEQFFGPGTRLTVL.

V is TRBV18 and J is TRBJ2-4; TRBD1 agrees at 12 bases. Germline values: CDR1 KGHSH, CDR2 LQKENI. V was pared by 5 bases and J by 7 bases, with 6 bases of the junction left unmatched. The CDR3 runs to 15 residues. The CDR3 region is CASSAGGQGANIQYF. CDR3 coding DNA: TGTGCCAGCTCAGCCGGGGGACAGGGGGCGAACATTCAGTACTTC.